This T cell receptor (beta chain) stems from a study of technical replicates of blood from a few donors. The repertoire was sequenced with immunoSEQ multiplex PCR; TCRdb's copy has only in-frame clones and lacks some. The table has 45,000 to 55,000 clones, 94% seen once. Sequenced input: T cells isolated from PBMCs. The clonotype comes from a human donor in good health.

CDR3 in amino acids: CASSLDRGSNQPQHF. For the CDR3, the DNA is TGTGCCAGCAGCTTAGACAGGGGTAGCAATCAGCCCCAGCATTTT. The chain recombines TRBV7-9 with TRBJ1-5; 7 positions match TRBD1. The CDR3 has 15 residues. Germline V lookup: CDR1 SEHNR, CDR2 FQNEAQ (reference sequence). The J segment lost 0 bases and the V segment lost 1 base, leaving 0 bases of the junction unmatched.